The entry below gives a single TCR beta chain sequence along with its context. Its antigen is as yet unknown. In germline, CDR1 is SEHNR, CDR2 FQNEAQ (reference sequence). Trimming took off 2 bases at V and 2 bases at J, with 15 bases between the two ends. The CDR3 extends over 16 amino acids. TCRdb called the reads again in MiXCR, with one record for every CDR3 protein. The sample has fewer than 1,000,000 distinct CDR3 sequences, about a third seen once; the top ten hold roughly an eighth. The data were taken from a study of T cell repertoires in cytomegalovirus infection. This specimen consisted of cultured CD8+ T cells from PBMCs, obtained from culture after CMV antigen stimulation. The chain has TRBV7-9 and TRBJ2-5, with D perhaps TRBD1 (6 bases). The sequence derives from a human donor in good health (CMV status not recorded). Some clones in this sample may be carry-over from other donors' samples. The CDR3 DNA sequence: TGTGCCAGCAGCTTATTAAGCCAGGGGTTTCAAGAGACCCAGTACTTC. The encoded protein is CASSLLSQGFQETQYF.